The 20 T cell receptor beta chains below were found in one sample sequenced in a study of cytomegalovirus exposure and HLA in healthy donors. Clones were read by immunoSEQ multiplex PCR, and TCRdb kept only the in-frame ones, dropping some. The table shows tens of thousands of clones, with roughly 90% occurring only once. Sequencing used PBMCs. These receptors originate from a young woman in good health and CMV-seronegative.

This chain joins TRBV27 and TRBJ2-3; TRBD2 aligns across 7 bases. The CDR3 loop spans 15 amino acids. The ends lost 8 bases at V and 2 bases at J; junction bases unmatched: 10. The germline CDR1 and CDR2 sequences are MNHEY and SMNVEV (reference sequence). The CDR3: CASRPTSAFTDTQYF. In nucleotides, the CDR3 is TGTGCCAGCCGTCCAACTAGCGCCTTCACAGATACGCAGTATTTT.

The rearrangement uses TRBV10-3 and TRBJ2-3, with 10 bases fitting TRBD2. The trim removed 4 bases at V and 3 bases at J, leaving 13 bases unmatched. The germline V gene encodes CDR1 ENHRY and CDR2 SYGVKD. The CDR3 length is 18 residues. The CDR3 bases are TGTGCCATCAGTGGCTCAGCGGGGGGGCCATTTGGGACAGATACGCAGTATTTT. Its translation: CAISGSAGGPFGTDTQYF.

V gene TRBV27 combines with J gene TRBJ2-5, with D perhaps matching TRBD1 (5 bases). Trimming left V 1 base short and J 5 bases short, with 17 bases between. The CDR3 length is 16 residues. Per the germline V gene, CDR1 is MNHEY and CDR2 is SMNVEV (reference sequence). Written as DNA, the CDR3 is TGTGCCAGCAGTTTATATAGGGTCGCAGGGTCGGAGACCCAGTACTTC. Translation: CASSLYRVAGSETQYF.

The chain joins TRBV28 to TRBJ2-7; tentative D call: TRBD1 (6 bases). CDR3 length: 14 residues. The germline V and J ends were trimmed by 10 bases and 3 bases, with 19 bases remaining between them. Germline V gene lookup returns CDR1 MDHEN and CDR2 SYDVKM. In DNA form, the CDR3 reads TGTGCCACCAATTCACAGGGCGGCGGCTACGAGCAGTACTTC. Translating it yields CATNSQGGGYEQYF.

This clone was observed a handful of times. The sample carries other DNA sequences with the same CDR3. V and J are TRBV27 and TRBJ1-2; no clear D. Trimming pared 2 bases from V and 2 bases from J, leaving 6 bases between. The germline V gene has CDR1 MNHEY and CDR2 SMNVEV (reference sequence). This CDR3 is 13 amino acids long. This chain's CDR3 is CASSLGQNYGYTF. The CDR3 bases are TGTGCCAGCAGTTTAGGCCAGAACTATGGCTACACCTTC.

Here the CDR3 DNA reads TGTGCCAGCAGGATTCCGGGACATCGAGGCACCGGGGAGCTGTTTTTT. Encoded protein: CASRIPGHRGTGELFF. V is TRBV5-8 and J is TRBJ2-2, with D perhaps TRBD1 (6 bases). Germline lookup yields CDR1 SGHTS and CDR2 YDEGEE. The CDR3 runs to 16 residues. V was trimmed by 5 bases and J by 4 bases, leaving 18 bases between them.

This rearrangement joins TRBV19 to TRBJ2-2, with TRBD2 matching 7 bases. This CDR3 region has 15 residues. Trimming cost V 1 base and J 5 bases; bases outside gene matches: 4. Germline CDR1 reads LNHDA; CDR2 reads SQIVND (reference sequence). The CDR3 sequence: CASSIGTRITGELFF. The DNA of the CDR3 is TGTGCCAGTAGTATAGGGACTAGAATAACCGGGGAGCTGTTTTTT.

The J gene is TRBJ2-7, the V gene TRBV2; TRBD1 matches at 8 bases. After removal of 6 bases from V and 3 bases from J, the junction contained 7 bases not matched to a gene. Germline V gene data show CDR1 as SNHLY and CDR2 as FYNNEI. The CDR3 spans 14 residues. The CDR3 DNA is TGTGCCAGCAGGGGGGGACAGGCCAGCTACGAGCAGTACTTC. Its translation: CASRGGQASYEQYF. Full variable domain (rest looked up from reference TRBV2 and TRBJ2-7): EPEVTQTPSHQVTQMGQEVILRCVPISNHLYFYWYRQILGQKVEFLVSFYNNEISEKSEIFDDQFSVERPDGSNFTLKIRSTKLEDSAMYFCASRGGQASYEQYFGPGTRLTVT.

The chain recombines TRBV19 with TRBJ2-3; TRBD1 matches at 9 bases. The trim removed 6 bases at V and 8 bases at J, leaving 12 bases unmatched. Germline V gives CDR1 LNHDA, CDR2 SQIVND (reference sequence). This CDR3 region has 15 residues. The CDR3 DNA sequence: TGTGCCAGTAGGATCGGACAGGGGCGCGGGGGTACGCAGTATTTT. It yields the protein CASRIGQGRGGTQYF.

The J gene is TRBJ1-6, the V gene TRBV5-1; D is possibly TRBD1 (5 bases). This CDR3 contains 14 residues. Germline V gene sequence: CDR1 SGHRS, CDR2 YFSETQ. V was pared by 2 bases and J by 7 bases, with 10 bases between. The CDR3 DNA is TGCGCCAGCAGCTTAGCAGGGTCCAATTCACCCCTCCACTTT. Translation gives CASSLAGSNSPLHF.

V usage is TRBV28 and J usage is TRBJ2-5, with 11 bases aligning to TRBD2. CDR3 length: 18 amino acids. The junction had 19 bases not matched to a gene; V was cut back by 6 bases and J by 7 bases. Per germline, CDR1 MDHEN and CDR2 SYDVKM. CDR3 sequence reads: CASSLLPLAGVGRGTQYF. DNA for the CDR3: TGTGCCAGCAGCCTACTTCCACTAGCGGGAGTCGGGAGGGGGACCCAGTACTTC.

CDR3 sequence (DNA): TGCGCCAGCAGCATAACAGGTCTGGATGAAAAACTGTTTTTT. It is translated as CASSITGLDEKLFF. The V gene is TRBV5-1, the J gene TRBJ1-4; tentative D call: TRBD1 (5 bases). Germline V CDR1 and CDR2: SGHRS, YFSETQ. CDR3 length equals 14 residues. The V end lost 4 bases, the J end lost 6 bases, and 13 bases lay between the germline ends.

To note about this clone: The junction does not match germline at one end; this may be a read error. The chain uses TRBV5-1 and TRBJ1-5, with D possibly matching TRBD1 (5 bases). This CDR3 region has 15 residues. Germline loops: CDR1 SGHRS, CDR2 YFSETQ. CDR3 sequence: CASSLATDANQPRHF. CDR3 nucleotide sequence: TGCGCCAGCAGCTTGGCGACAGACGCGAATCAGCCCCGGCATTTT.

This clone was observed a few times. The J gene is TRBJ2-3, the V gene TRBV6-4; a possible D gene is TRBD2 (5 bases). CDR1 is MRHNA and CDR2 is SNTAGT in the germline V gene. This CDR3 comprises 17 residues. With 0 bases removed from V and 1 base from J, the gap between germline ends came to 14 bases. As DNA, the CDR3 is TGTGCCAGCAGTGACTCGCTAGGGATGGGAGGCACAGATACGCAGTATTTT. It codes for CASSDSLGMGGTDTQYF.

V gene TRBV28 combines with J gene TRBJ1-1; D is unclear. The V end lost 6 bases, the J end lost 0 bases, and 8 bases lay between the germline ends. The CDR3 has 13 amino acids. Germline lookup yields CDR1 MDHEN and CDR2 SYDVKM. The CDR3 is CASRESLNTEAFF. The DNA of the CDR3 is TGTGCCAGCAGAGAGAGTTTGAACACTGAAGCTTTCTTT.

The chain carries TRBV15 and TRBJ1-1; D not certain. V was trimmed by 2 bases and J by 3 bases, leaving 7 bases between them. CDR3 size: 13 residues. Germline V lookup: CDR1 LNHNV, CDR2 YYDKDF (reference sequence). CDR3 sequence (DNA): TGTGCCACCAGCAGAACGGGAGACACTGAAGCTTTCTTT. Its protein product is CATSRTGDTEAFF.

This chain joins TRBV6-1 and TRBJ1-1; perhaps TRBD1 as D (5 bases). Germline V gene lookup returns CDR1 MNHNS and CDR2 SASEGT. V was cut by 7 bases and J by 4 bases, with 16 bases left in between. The CDR3 spans 14 residues. The CDR3 region has the DNA TGTGCCAGCACATTAACACAGGTCACCACTGAAGCTTTCTTT. This gives the protein CASTLTQVTTEAFF.

Only one count was recorded for this clone. V gene TRBV19 combines with J gene TRBJ1-5, with D uncertain. Germline loops: CDR1 LNHDA, CDR2 SQIVND (reference sequence). This CDR3 is built from 13 residues. The V gene lost 3 bases and the J gene lost 3 bases, with 6 bases spanning the gap. The CDR3 DNA sequence: TGTGCCAGTAGTATTTCACACAATCAGCCCCAGCATTTT. Translated: CASSISHNQPQHF.

This chain joins TRBV27 and TRBJ1-2; 10 bases line up with TRBD1. In germline, CDR1 is MNHEY, CDR2 SMNVEV (reference sequence). The CDR3 loop spans 15 amino acids. Losses at the gene ends were 7 bases for V and 4 bases for J; bases not matched to a gene: 9. CDR3 DNA sequence: TGTGCCAGCAAAGCGACAGGGGGCCCTTCCTATGGCTACACCTTC. Protein sequence: CASKATGGPSYGYTF.

The rearrangement links TRBV7-2 to TRBJ1-1; 7 bases line up with TRBD1. The CDR3 totals 14 residues. V was pared by 4 bases and J by 1 base, with 3 bases of the junction left unmatched. The germline gives CDR1 SGHTA, CDR2 FQGNSA. This CDR3 reads CASSSNRGNTEAFF. The CDR3 nucleotides are TGTGCCAGCAGCTCAAACAGGGGGAACACTGAAGCTTTCTTT.